This T cell receptor beta chain derives from a study of breast tumors, draining lymph nodes, adjacent tissues. Points from the study as a whole: Data only fit, rather than demonstrated, lymph node origin of most tumor T cells. Most tumor T cells seemingly derive from lymph node, then expand in tumor. Tumor and nontumor repertoires were significantly more similar in luminal-like than in basal-like breast cancer.

Looked up from germline, CDR1 is KGHDR and CDR2 is SFDVKD. The CDR3 contains 17 residues. Trimming took off 0 bases at V and 0 bases at J, with 11 bases between the two ends. The lymph nodes were axillary draining lymph nodes from breast cancer patients. This clonotype has at least ten counts. Its target is unknown. Via MiXCR, TCRdb re-called the multiplex PCR reads, giving one row per CDR3 protein. The data contain about 200,000 distinct CDR3 sequences, 25% to 40% of them singletons. This chain connects TRBV24-1 to TRBJ2-1; D possibly corresponds to TRBD2 (5 bases). The receptor comes from a female donor with breast cancer. Some clones in this sample may be carry-over from other donors' samples. Sequenced: axillary lymph node tissue. CDR3 amino acids: CATSDLPGLSSYNEQFF. For the CDR3, the DNA is TGTGCCACCAGTGATTTGCCCGGACTGAGCTCCTACAATGAGCAGTTCTTC.